This T cell receptor beta chain is drawn from a study of graft-versus-host responses after intestinal transplantation. Study details: Grafts that recipients had were multivisceral, liver-intestinal, or isolated intestinal transplants.

The germline gives CDR1 LGHNA, CDR2 YNFKEQ. The V end lost 1 base, the J end lost 4 bases, and 16 bases lay between the germline ends. The CDR3 is made up of 16 amino acids. The data were produced by immunoSEQ multiplex PCR, yet TCRdb's version contains in-frame clones alone and is incomplete. The table shows tens of thousands of clones, with more than 75% occurring only once. This clone was observed a few times. This TCR was sampled from a human patient who received an intestinal transplant, so some T cells may come from the graft donor. V and J are TRBV4-2 and TRBJ2-5, with D unresolved. The sequenced sample was PBMCs, obtained around 120 days after intestinal transplantation. CDR3 bases: TGTGCCAGCAGCCAAGTTGATCGCTTTTCAGGAGAGACCCAGTACTTC. Translated: CASSQVDRFSGETQYF.